This entry lists 5 T cell receptor beta chains sequenced from one sample in a study of T cells after yellow fever vaccination. TCRdb passed the 5' RACE reads through MiXCR, listing each CDR3 protein once. The sample has some 240,000 distinct CDR3 sequences, roughly 3.5% seen once. Material: PBMCs, obtained 15 days after the yellow fever booster vaccination. The receptors were gathered from a man younger than 30 who received the YFV17D yellow fever vaccine.

In its sample, this clonotype was seen many times. J is TRBJ2-5 and V is TRBV20-1; D unclear. From germline, CDR1 is DFQATT and CDR2 SNEGSKA (reference sequence). V was trimmed by 5 bases and J by 4 bases, leaving 14 bases between them. The CDR3 loop spans 13 amino acids. The CDR3 sequence: CSAPRPSSETQYF. The DNA for the CDR3 is TGCAGTGCTCCCCGACCCTCCTCAGAGACCCAGTACTTC.

The rearrangement links TRBV7-8 to TRBJ2-3, with 8 bases aligning to TRBD2. The CDR3 contains 16 residues. The germline CDR1 and CDR2 sequences are SGHVS and FQNEAQ. J was trimmed by 6 bases and V by 1 base; bases with no gene match: 9. Here the CDR3 reads CASSLVGGGPWDTQYF. CDR3 nucleotide sequence: TGTGCCAGCAGCTTAGTCGGCGGGGGGCCATGGGATACGCAGTATTTT.

This clonotype was seen ten or more times. The J gene is TRBJ1-5, the V gene TRBV4-2, with 8 bases lining up with TRBD1. Germline-derived CDR1 and CDR2 are LGHNA and YNFKEQ. V dropped 0 bases and J dropped 5; count of bases not matched to a gene: 6. This CDR3 is built from 16 residues. The CDR3 loop is CASSQDQGAMDQPQHF. In DNA form, the CDR3 reads TGTGCCAGCAGCCAAGATCAGGGGGCCATGGATCAGCCCCAGCATTTT.

This clonotype was seen at least ten times. This chain uses TRBV7-9 with TRBJ2-3, with D perhaps TRBD1 (5 bases). V lost 11 bases to trimming and J lost 5 bases, with 17 bases between them. Germline CDR1 SEHNR, CDR2 FQNEAQ (reference sequence). The CDR3 sequence is 13 residues long. The CDR3 here is CAQDPGLGDTQYF. The CDR3 DNA sequence: TGTGCCCAAGATCCAGGGTTGGGAGATACGCAGTATTTT.

This clonotype has a count of ten or more. This rearrangement joins TRBV15 to TRBJ2-3; D is ambiguous. Between the trimmed V and J ends, which lost 0 bases and 8 bases, there was a span of 6 bases. Germline-derived CDR1 and CDR2 are LNHNV and YYDKDF (reference sequence). The CDR3 totals 12 residues. The CDR3 DNA is TGTGCCACCAGCAGAGATGTAGGTACGCAGTATTTT. The encoded protein is CATSRDVGTQYF.